Sequencing of this T cell receptor beta chain was carried out in a study of human T cells and chemical hapten exposure. In germline, CDR1 is DFQATT, CDR2 SNEGSKA (reference sequence). This CDR3 has 12 residues. V gave up 4 bases and J gave up 15 bases, with 19 bases separating them. As for time point: patch test 1, 2 weeks after DPC sensitization. Treatment given: therapeutic diphenylcyclopropenone sensitization with weekly scalp DPC. Blood draws came first, before each patch test. This clonotype was recorded many times. MiXCR was run by TCRdb on the RACE reads, yielding one entry per CDR3 protein. The data contain tens of thousands of distinct CDR3 sequences, roughly 7.1% of them singletons.

The chain carries TRBV20-1 and TRBJ2-1; either TRBD1 or TRBD2 may fit D (5 bases each). This clonotype originated in a woman aged 25 to 39 with alopecia areata. Some clones in this sample may be carry-over from other donors' samples. Material: whole blood, obtained in connection with sensitization to the hapten diphenylcyclopropenone (DPC). The CDR3 here is CSATPGPERGFF. The CDR3 DNA follows: TGCAGTGCTACACCGGGACCTGAGAGGGGGTTCTTC.